This T cell receptor (beta chain) was identified during a study of vaccination and CD4 T cells after COVID-19. Overall study context: Overlapping spike peptides from SARS-CoV-2, HCoV-NL63, HCoV-OC43 and HCoV-229E served to stimulate the cells. Findings and limits, study-wide: With convalescent patients, a median around 86% of reactive clones emerged solely after vaccination.

Time point noted: late sampling 161 to 241 days after vaccination in a few convalescent patients. Treatment meaning: approximately nine-day PBMC culture with coronavirus spike peptide pools or control peptides (ViraFEST assay). An Oncomine TCR Beta short-read assay was used to sequence the DNA from cultured CD4+ T cells. From the PCR reads, TCRdb called clonotypes with MiXCR, one entry per CDR3 protein. The sample records over 20,000 distinct CDR3 sequences, around two fifths being singletons. On this clonotype: Its antigen is unidentified.

This CDR3 contains 15 residues. The germline V and J ends were trimmed by 7 bases and 1 base, with 16 bases remaining between them. CDR1 MNHNS and CDR2 SASEGT come from the germline V gene. This chain links TRBV6-1 with TRBJ1-1, with D maybe TRBD1 (6 bases). Material: CD4+ T cells from blood, cultured in vitro, obtained about 7 months after SARS-CoV-2 vaccination. The sequence came from a human donor who had recovered from COVID-19. The CDR3 is CASTSRLGGNTEAFF. CDR3 nucleotide sequence: TGTGCCAGCACCTCACGATTAGGGGGGAACACTGAAGCTTTCTTT.